These 21 T cell receptor beta chains came from one sample sequenced in a study of T cells after posttransplantation cyclophosphamide. Repertoires were generated with immunoSEQ multiplex PCR, while TCRdb's copy carries only in-frame clones and drops some. The profile shows under 7,500 clones, 95% to 98% of them singletons. Sequencing was performed on naive CD8+ T cells sorted from PBMCs. These receptors all stem from a woman in her thirties in good health and a related stem cell transplant donor.

J is TRBJ2-6 and V is TRBV30; 11 bases line up with TRBD1. CDR1 and CDR2 (germline): GTSNPN, SVGIG (reference sequence). This CDR3 has 17 residues. The V and J ends lost 3 bases and 1 base, in that order; junction bases with no gene match: 5. CDR3 in DNA: TGTGCCTGGAGGACCGGGACAGGGGGATCTGGGGCCAACGTCCTGACTTTC. Amino acid sequence: CAWRTGTGGSGANVLTF.

The chain is built from TRBV27 and TRBJ1-1; no firm D call. CDR3 length equals 13 residues. V shed 3 bases and J shed 3 bases, with 8 bases lying between them. Germline lookup yields CDR1 MNHEY and CDR2 SMNVEV (reference sequence). CDR3 bases: TGTGCCAGCAGTTTGTCGGCGGACACTGAAGCTTTCTTT. It is translated as CASSLSADTEAFF.

CDR3 bases: TGTGCCAGTAGTATGAGCGGGGGCCCCTACAATGAGCAGTTCTTC. Protein sequence: CASSMSGGPYNEQFF. This chain joins TRBV19 and TRBJ2-1; 8 bases match TRBD2. The J segment lost 2 bases and the V segment lost 3 bases, leaving 3 bases of the junction unmatched. Germline V gene data show CDR1 as LNHDA and CDR2 as SQIVND (reference sequence). The CDR3 contains 15 residues.

The V call is TRBV7-6, the J call TRBJ1-1; a possible D gene is TRBD1 (5 bases). Trimming shortened V by 1 base and J by 4 bases, and 13 bases separated the two germline ends. CDR1 and CDR2 from the germline V gene are SGHVS and FNYEAQ. The CDR3 extends over 15 amino acids. CDR3 coding DNA: TGTGCCAGCAGCTTAGGAGGCGCAGGGTCCACTGAAGCTTTCTTT. As protein: CASSLGGAGSTEAFF.

The V gene is TRBV5-8, the J gene TRBJ1-2, with D hard to call. Trimming pared 0 bases from V and 1 base from J, leaving 16 bases between. The CDR3 is 17 amino acids. Germline CDR1 reads SGHTS; CDR2 reads YDEGEE. CDR3 in amino acids: CASSLAAGYYNNYGYTF. The CDR3 DNA sequence: TGTGCCAGCAGCTTGGCCGCGGGATATTACAATAACTATGGCTACACCTTC.

The J gene is TRBJ2-1, the V gene TRBV5-6, with a weak D call TRBD1 (6 bases). CDR3 length: 13 amino acids. V shed 3 bases and J shed 6 bases, with 10 bases lying between them. Germline V gene data show CDR1 as SGHDT and CDR2 as YYEEEE. CDR3 in DNA: TGTGCCAGCAGCTACGGACAGCCCAATGAGCAGTTCTTC. This encodes CASSYGQPNEQFF.

The genes are TRBV9 and TRBJ1-1; possibly TRBD1 for D (5 bases). Trimming cost V 0 bases and J 4 bases, with 7 bases left between them. The CDR3 loop spans 13 amino acids. Germline V gene lookup returns CDR1 SGDLS and CDR2 YYNGEE. CDR3: CASSVGGATEAFF. The CDR3 coding sequence is TGTGCCAGCAGCGTAGGCGGGGCCACTGAAGCTTTCTTT. Full variable domain (remainder filled in from reference TRBV9 and TRBJ1-1): DSGVTQTPKHLITATGQRVTLRCSPRSGDLSVYWYQQSLDQGLQFLIQYYNGEERAKGNILERFSAQQFPDLHSELNLSSLELGDSALYFCASSVGGATEAFFGQGTRLTVV.

This chain links TRBV7-9 with TRBJ2-5, with 11 positions matching TRBD1. The germline V gene encodes CDR1 SEHNR and CDR2 FQNEAQ (reference sequence). The length of the CDR3 is 16 residues. With V trimmed by 1 base and J by 1 base, 2 bases remained unmatched. The chain's CDR3 is CASSLGGTGGQETQYF. CDR3 DNA sequence: TGTGCCAGCAGCTTAGGAGGGACAGGGGGCCAAGAGACCCAGTACTTC. The full variable domain, completed using reference TRBV7-9 and TRBJ2-5, is DTGVSQNPRHKITKRGQNVTFRCDPISEHNRLYWYRQTLGQGPEFLTYFQNEAQLEKSRLLSDRFSAERPKGSFSTLEIQRTEQGDSAMYLCASSLGGTGGQETQYFGPGTRLLVL.

CDR3 region: CASSQVTGHTEAFF. CDR3 nucleotides: TGCGCCAGCAGCCAAGTTACAGGCCACACTGAAGCTTTCTTT. The genes are TRBV4-3 and TRBJ1-1; tentative D call: TRBD1 (5 bases). Germline assignment: CDR1 LGHNA and CDR2 YSLEER. Trimming stripped 1 base from V and 3 bases from J, with 9 bases between. CDR3 length: 14 residues.

The chain has TRBV6-1 and TRBJ2-7; weak D call: TRBD1 (5 bases). Trimming cost V 8 bases and J 5 bases, with 16 bases left between them. Germline CDR1 is MNHNS and CDR2 is SASEGT. The CDR3 sequence is 13 residues long. CDR3 nucleotide sequence: TGTGCCAGCTGTAGGCAGGGAAAGGACGAGCAGTACTTC. Amino acid sequence: CASCRQGKDEQYF.

The rearrangement uses TRBV9 and TRBJ2-1, with TRBD2 identical over 9 bases. The V gene's germline CDR1 is SGDLS and CDR2 YYNGEE. Unmatched junction bases numbered 9, after V lost 0 bases and J lost 5 bases. The CDR3 extends over 17 amino acids. The CDR3 nucleotides are TGTGCCAGCAGCGTAGTGACGGCGGGGGGGATTAACAATGAGCAGTTCTTC. This codes for CASSVVTAGGINNEQFF.

This chain joins TRBV6-5 and TRBJ1-1; D call uncertain. This CDR3 has 15 residues. Trimming removed 0 bases from V and 3 bases from J, with 11 bases in between. Looked up from germline, CDR1 is MNHEY and CDR2 is SVGAGI. The CDR3 DNA reads TGTGCCAGCAGTTACTCAGGAGGGAGGGACACTGAAGCTTTCTTT. It is translated as CASSYSGGRDTEAFF.

The rearrangement links TRBV28 to TRBJ2-7; TRBD1 aligns across 8 bases. Trimming removed 5 bases from V and 3 bases from J; junction bases left unmatched: 6. The CDR3 runs 14 residues. Germline V gene lookup returns CDR1 MDHEN and CDR2 SYDVKM. CDR3 coding DNA: TGTGCCAGCAGTCCCCAGGGGGCCAGCTACGAGCAGTACTTC. It codes for CASSPQGASYEQYF.

This chain connects TRBV28 to TRBJ1-5; D is uncertain. This CDR3 contains 10 residues. Looked up from germline, CDR1 is MDHEN and CDR2 is SYDVKM. V shed 6 bases and J shed 6 bases, with 3 bases lying between them. The CDR3 DNA reads as TGTGCCAGCAGCGTTCAGCCCCAGCATTTT. It is translated as CASSVQPQHF. Variable domain in full (rest from reference TRBV28 and TRBJ1-5): DVKVTQSSRYLVKRTGEKVFLECVQDMDHENMFWYRQDPGLGLRLIYFSYDVKMKEKGDIPEGYSVSREKKERFSLILESASTNQTSMYLCASSVQPQHFGDGTRLSIL.

V usage is TRBV15 and J usage is TRBJ1-5; a weak D match, TRBD1 (6 bases). The CDR3 spans 16 residues. CDR1 and CDR2 from the germline V gene are LNHNV and YYDKDF (reference sequence). The germline V and J ends were trimmed by 2 bases and 3 bases, with 14 bases remaining between them. In DNA form, the CDR3 reads TGTGCCACCAGCAGACTCTCAGGGGATCCCAATCAGCCCCAGCATTTT. The encoded protein is CATSRLSGDPNQPQHF.

Details on this clone: At one of its ends the junction is not consistent with the germline gene, which may arise from a read error. The V and J genes are TRBV6-6 and TRBJ2-7, with TRBD1 identical over 7 bases. The germline V gene encodes CDR1 MNHNY and CDR2 SVGAGI (reference sequence). The CDR3 has 15 residues. CDR3 DNA sequence: TGTGCCAGCAGCCCGGGACAGTGGCCCAGCTACGACCAGTACTTC. Translating it yields CASSPGQWPSYDQYF.

The chain combines TRBV27 with TRBJ1-5; 10 bases fit TRBD1. The junction had 5 bases not matched to a gene; V was cut back by 0 bases and J by 6 bases. CDR3 length: 16 residues. CDR1 and CDR2 (germline): MNHEY, SMNVEV (reference sequence). CDR3 amino acids: CASSLSRDRGLQPQHF. CDR3 nucleotides: TGTGCCAGCAGTTTATCGCGTGACAGGGGGCTTCAGCCCCAGCATTTT.

The chain's CDR3 is CASDDSVSRKTYGYTF. CDR3 nucleotides: TGTGCCAGCGACGATAGCGTCTCGCGAAAGACCTATGGCTACACCTTC. The chain carries TRBV5-5 and TRBJ1-2; no reliable D call. Trimming left V 7 bases short and J 4 bases short, with 23 bases between. There are 16 residues in the CDR3. Germline CDR1 is SGHKS and CDR2 is YYEKEE (reference sequence).

Turning to this clone: The identical CDR3 is also encoded by other nucleotide sequences in the sample. This chain joins TRBV5-1 and TRBJ1-1, with TRBD1 identical over 9 bases. Losses at the gene ends were 0 bases for V and 4 bases for J; bases not matched to a gene: 1. CDR1 and CDR2 (germline): SGHRS, YFSETQ. This CDR3 is built from 14 residues. The CDR3 sequence is CASSLGQGGTEAFF. As DNA, the CDR3 is TGCGCCAGCAGCTTGGGACAGGGGGGCACTGAAGCTTTCTTT.

The J gene is TRBJ2-7, the V gene TRBV19, with D maybe TRBD2 (5 bases). Germline lookup yields CDR1 LNHDA and CDR2 SQIVND (reference sequence). CDR3 length: 15 amino acids. V lost 3 bases, J lost 3 bases, and 15 bases lay in between. CDR3 nucleotide sequence: TGTGCCAGTAGTATTAGAGGGCTTCGGTTCTACGAGCAGTACTTC. Translated: CASSIRGLRFYEQYF.

This clone was picked up one time. V usage is TRBV7-2 and J usage is TRBJ2-3; 15 bases fit TRBD2. Germline CDR1 reads SGHTA; CDR2 reads FQGNSA. Trimming at V came to 5 bases and at J to 7 bases, leaving 7 bases not matched to a gene. The CDR3 spans 16 residues. The CDR3 DNA is TGTGCCAGCAGCGTGGGACTAGCGGGGGGAGAAAATACGCAGTATTTT. Its translation is CASSVGLAGGENTQYF.